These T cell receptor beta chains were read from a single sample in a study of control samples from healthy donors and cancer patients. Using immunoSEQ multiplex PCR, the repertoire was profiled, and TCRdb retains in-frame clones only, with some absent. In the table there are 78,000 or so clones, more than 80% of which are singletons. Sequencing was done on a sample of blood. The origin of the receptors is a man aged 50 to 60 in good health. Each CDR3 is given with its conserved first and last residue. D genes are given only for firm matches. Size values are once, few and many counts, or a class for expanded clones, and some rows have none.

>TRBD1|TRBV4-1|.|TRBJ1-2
TGCGCCAGCAGCCAACGGACAGGGGGGGACTATGGCTACACCTTC
CASSQRTGGDYGYTF
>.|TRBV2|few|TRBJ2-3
TGTGCCAGCAGTGAAGTCGGGGGAGGTTGGACAGATACGCAGTATTTT
CASSEVGGGWTDTQYF
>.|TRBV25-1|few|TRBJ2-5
TGTGCCAGCAGGGGCATGACCCAGTACTTC
CASRGMTQYF
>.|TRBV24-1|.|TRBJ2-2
TGTGCCACCAGTGACGCGGGCCGGATCACCGGGGAGCTGTTTTTT
CATSDAGRITGELFF
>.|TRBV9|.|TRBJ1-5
TGTGCCAGCAGCACCACTCCGGGGTCGGATCAGCCCCAGCATTTT
CASSTTPGSDQPQHF
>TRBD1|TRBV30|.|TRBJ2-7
TGTGCCTGGAGCGCAACCCACAGGGGGGCCTACGAGCAGTACTTC
CAWSATHRGAYEQYF
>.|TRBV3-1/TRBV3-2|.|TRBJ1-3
TGTGCCAGCAGCCAAGTGCTCCGGGCCCTCTCTGGAAACACCATATATTTT
CASSQVLRALSGNTIYF
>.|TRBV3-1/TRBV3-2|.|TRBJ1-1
TGTGCCAGCAGCCAAGTTGGGGGAGTGAACACTGAAGCTTTCTTT
CASSQVGGVNTEAFF
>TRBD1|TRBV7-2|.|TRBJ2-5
TGTGCCAGCAGCGGCCGGGACAGGGGGCGAGAGACCCAGTACTTC
CASSGRDRGRETQYF
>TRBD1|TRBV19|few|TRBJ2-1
TGTGCCAGTAGCTCTCCAATCGACAGGGTCGGCTATGAGCAGTTCTTC
CASSSPIDRVGYEQFF
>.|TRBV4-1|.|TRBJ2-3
TGCGCCAGCAGCCAAGATGAGGCGGGATCCACAGATACGCAGTATTTT
CASSQDEAGSTDTQYF
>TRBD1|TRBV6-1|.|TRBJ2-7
TGTGCCAGCAGTGAGTCGGCAGGGGGAATCTACGAGCAGTACTTC
CASSESAGGIYEQYF
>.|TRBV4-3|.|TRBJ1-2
TGCGCCAGCAGCCAAGTTAGGGAGGACTATGGCTACACCTTC
CASSQVREDYGYTF
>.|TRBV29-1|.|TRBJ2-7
TGCAGCGTTGAAGACTTAACCTACGAGCAGTACTTC
CSVEDLTYEQYF
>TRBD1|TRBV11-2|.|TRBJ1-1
TGTGCCAGCAGCTTAGTAGGGGGCGGGACTGAAGCTTTCTTT
CASSLVGGGTEAFF
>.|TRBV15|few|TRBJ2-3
TGTGCCACCAGCAGAGACTCTGGTGGGCTTACTCCAGATACGCAGTATTTT
CATSRDSGGLTPDTQYF
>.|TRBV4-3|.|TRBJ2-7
TGCGCCAGCAGCCAAGATGTCCGCAGGGTGGGGGAGCAGTACTTC
CASSQDVRRVGEQYF
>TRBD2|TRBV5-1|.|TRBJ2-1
TGCGCCAGCAGCCCGCGGACTAGCGGGAACAATGAGCAGTTCTTC
CASSPRTSGNNEQFF
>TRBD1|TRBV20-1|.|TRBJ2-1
TGCAGTGCTAGTGGGGACAGGGCTAGCTCCTACAATGAGCAGTTCTTC
CSASGDRASSYNEQFF
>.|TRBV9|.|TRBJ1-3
TGTGCCAGCAGCCCTGAGAGCTCTGGAAACACCATATATTTT
CASSPESSGNTIYF
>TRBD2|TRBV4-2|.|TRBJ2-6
TGTGCCAGCAGCCAAGGGGGGGGGTGCGGGGCCAACGTCCTGACTTTC
CASSQGGGCGANVLTF
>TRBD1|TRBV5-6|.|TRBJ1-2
TGTGCCAGCAGTGGCAGACCCACAGGGGGTGGAGGCTACACCTTC
CASSGRPTGGGGYTF
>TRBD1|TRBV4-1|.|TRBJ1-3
TGCGCCAGCAGCCAAGGACCGGGACAGGGCCCCTTGAACACCATATATTTT
CASSQGPGQGPLNTIYF
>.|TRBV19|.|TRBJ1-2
TGTGCCAGTAGTATTTCTCTCGCAGCACCTAACTATGGCTACACCTTC
CASSISLAAPNYGYTF
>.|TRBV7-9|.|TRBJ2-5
TGTGCCAGCAGCTCGACGGTTCAAGAGACCCAGTACTTC
CASSSTVQETQYF
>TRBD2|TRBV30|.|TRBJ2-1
TGTGCCTGGAGTGTGGGACTAGCGGGAGTCTACAATGAGCAGTTCTTC
CAWSVGLAGVYNEQFF
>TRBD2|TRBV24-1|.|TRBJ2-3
TGTGCCACCTCGCCTGGGACGGGCGGGAGCTCAGATACGCAGTATTTT
CATSPGTGGSSDTQYF
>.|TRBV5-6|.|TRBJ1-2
TGTGCCAGCAGCTTTTCTCTAGGAGGCTACACCTTC
CASSFSLGGYTF
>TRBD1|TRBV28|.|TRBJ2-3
TGTGCCAGCAGGGGGGACAGGGGCGAGGTACGCACAGATACGCAGTATTTT
CASRGDRGEVRTDTQYF
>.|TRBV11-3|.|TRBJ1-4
TGTGCCAGCAGCTCCTCGGGGTTGAGTGAAAAACTGTTTTTT
CASSSSGLSEKLFF